The clone carrying this T cell receptor beta chain was found a few times. No antigen is known for it. The sample originates from a study of human T cells and chemical hapten exposure. Background on the study: Diagnoses of alopecia areata, totalis or universalis occurred in mostly female patients.

V was pared by 0 bases and J by 0 bases, with 3 bases of the junction left unmatched. CDR3 length: 15 amino acids. Germline CDR1 DFQATT, CDR2 SNEGSKA (reference sequence). General observations from the study: With DPC sensitization, TCRs exceeding 1 in 1000 frequency showed no change.

The time point: pre-sensitization, week 0. Treatment indicated: therapeutic diphenylcyclopropenone sensitization with weekly scalp DPC. Blood draws preceded each patch test application. From the RACE reads, TCRdb called clonotypes with MiXCR, one entry per CDR3 protein. The profile shows about 300,000 distinct CDR3 sequences, 5.5% of them singletons. The TCR was taken from a woman under 30 with alopecia areata. Some clones in this sample may be carry-over from other donors' samples. The rearrangement uses TRBV20-1 and TRBJ2-7; 9 nucleotides match TRBD1. Sequenced material: whole blood, taken in connection with sensitization to the hapten diphenylcyclopropenone (DPC). The CDR3 protein is CSAREVTGGSYEQYF. The CDR3 nucleotides are TGCAGTGCTAGAGAGGTGACAGGGGGCTCCTACGAGCAGTACTTC.